Included here is one T cell receptor (beta chain) sequence, with context. These data belong to a study of blood T cell repertoires in COVID-19. Study background: Samples of COVID-19 (acute and convalescent) were obtained from the United States, Italy and Spain. Sample material is recorded as cDNA or gDNA derived from T cells, B-cell-depleted T cells, or PBMCs.

This CDR3 has 12 residues. Deletions cut 7 bases from V and 10 bases from J, with 14 bases between. Seattle's cohort entered during active infection and was followed longitudinally. Original processing methods: Reference gene primers were amplified, and this amplification served to estimate nucleated cell counts. This table comes from immunoSEQ multiplex PCR, and its TCRdb copy is limited to in-frame clones, with some not included. From that table come the V and J calls and clone size; the DNA was used to work out D and trimming. Among 200,000 to 300,000 clones, more than 75% were seen once, and the ten largest hold roughly 5%.

Sample: peripheral blood. The V call is TRBV12-3 or TRBV12-4, the J call TRBJ2-1; unclear D gene. The receptor comes from a woman aged 55-70 years with COVID-19, enrolled during active disease. The CDR3 region is CASTPDTREQFF. The CDR3 coding sequence is TGTGCCAGCACCCCCGACACCCGGGAGCAGTTCTTC.